This T cell receptor beta chain appears in the sequencing data of a study of blood T cells in healthy people across ages. Primers used in a second PCR of about 7 to 11 cycles were a sample-barcoded 5' primer and a J-beta primer mix. TCRdb re-called the 5' RACE reads with MiXCR, one entry per CDR3 protein. This table holds roughly 1.7 million distinct CDR3 sequences, about 35% found once. Whole-study results and caveats: From one million sequenced T cells, diversity estimates were lower bounds.

V was pared by 1 base and J by 3 bases, with 6 bases of the junction left unmatched. The CDR3 sequence is 15 residues long. Per the germline V gene, CDR1 is MGHRA and CDR2 is YSYEKL. In the case of this clonotype: Its antigen is currently unknown.

The chain recombines TRBV4-1 with TRBJ2-7; the match to TRBD2 covers 7 bases. This receptor was obtained from a woman aged 30 to 39 in good health. The source material was blood. The chain's CDR3 is CASSQGELAVYEQYF. CDR3 DNA: TGCGCCAGCAGCCAAGGGGAGCTAGCGGTCTACGAGCAGTACTTC.